This T cell receptor (beta chain) was recorded in a study of blood T cell repertoires in COVID-19. In the study overall: Researchers got acute and convalescent COVID-19 samples from the United States, Italy and Spain.

As processed by the authors: Estimated nucleated cell counts came from reference gene primer amplification. Generated by immunoSEQ multiplex PCR, the TCRdb table keeps only in-frame clones and is missing some. From that table come the V and J calls and clone size; the DNA was used to work out D and trimming. This sample has some 200,000 clones, with about three quarters found just once. The germline V gene has CDR1 SGHTA and CDR2 FQGNSA. The J segment lost 1 base and the V segment lost 0 bases, leaving 3 bases of the junction unmatched. The CDR3 is 16 amino acids. As for this clone: The identical CDR3 is also encoded by other nucleotide sequences in the sample.

The chain combines TRBV7-2 with TRBJ2-1; 7 bases line up with TRBD2. Sequencing was done on a sample of peripheral blood. The clonotype comes from a woman between 65 and 79 years old with acute or convalescent COVID-19. CDR3 residues: CASSLASGVSYNEQFF. DNA for the CDR3: TGTGCCAGCAGCTTAGCGAGCGGGGTGTCCTACAATGAGCAGTTCTTC.